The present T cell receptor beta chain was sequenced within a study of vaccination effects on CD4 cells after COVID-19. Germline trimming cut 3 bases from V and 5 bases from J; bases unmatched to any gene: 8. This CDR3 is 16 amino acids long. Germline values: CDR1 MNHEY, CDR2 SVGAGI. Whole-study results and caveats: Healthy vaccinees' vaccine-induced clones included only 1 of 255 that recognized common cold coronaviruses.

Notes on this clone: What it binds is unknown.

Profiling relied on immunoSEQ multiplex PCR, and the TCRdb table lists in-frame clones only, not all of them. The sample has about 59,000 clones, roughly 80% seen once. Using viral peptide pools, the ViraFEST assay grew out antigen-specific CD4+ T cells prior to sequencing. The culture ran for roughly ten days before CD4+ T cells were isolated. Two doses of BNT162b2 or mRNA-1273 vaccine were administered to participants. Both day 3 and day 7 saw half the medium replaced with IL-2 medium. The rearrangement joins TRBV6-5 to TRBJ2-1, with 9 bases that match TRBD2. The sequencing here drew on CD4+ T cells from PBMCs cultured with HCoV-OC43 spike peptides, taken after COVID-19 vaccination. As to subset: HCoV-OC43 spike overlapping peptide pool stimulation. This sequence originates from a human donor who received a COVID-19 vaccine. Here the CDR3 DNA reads TGTGCCAGCAGTTATAACCAACTAGCGGGTCACAATGAGCAGTTCTTC. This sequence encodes CASSYNQLAGHNEQFF.